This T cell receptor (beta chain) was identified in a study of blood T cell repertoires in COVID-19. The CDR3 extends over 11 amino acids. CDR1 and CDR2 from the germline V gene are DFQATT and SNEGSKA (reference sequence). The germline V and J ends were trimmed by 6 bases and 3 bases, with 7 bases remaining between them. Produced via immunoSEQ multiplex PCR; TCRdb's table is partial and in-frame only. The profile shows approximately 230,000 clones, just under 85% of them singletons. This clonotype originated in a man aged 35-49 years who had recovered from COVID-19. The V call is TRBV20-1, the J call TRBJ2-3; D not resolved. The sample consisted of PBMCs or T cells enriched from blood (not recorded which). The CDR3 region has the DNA TGCAGTGCGCCGAGGACAGATACGCAGTATTTT. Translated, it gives CSAPRTDTQYF.